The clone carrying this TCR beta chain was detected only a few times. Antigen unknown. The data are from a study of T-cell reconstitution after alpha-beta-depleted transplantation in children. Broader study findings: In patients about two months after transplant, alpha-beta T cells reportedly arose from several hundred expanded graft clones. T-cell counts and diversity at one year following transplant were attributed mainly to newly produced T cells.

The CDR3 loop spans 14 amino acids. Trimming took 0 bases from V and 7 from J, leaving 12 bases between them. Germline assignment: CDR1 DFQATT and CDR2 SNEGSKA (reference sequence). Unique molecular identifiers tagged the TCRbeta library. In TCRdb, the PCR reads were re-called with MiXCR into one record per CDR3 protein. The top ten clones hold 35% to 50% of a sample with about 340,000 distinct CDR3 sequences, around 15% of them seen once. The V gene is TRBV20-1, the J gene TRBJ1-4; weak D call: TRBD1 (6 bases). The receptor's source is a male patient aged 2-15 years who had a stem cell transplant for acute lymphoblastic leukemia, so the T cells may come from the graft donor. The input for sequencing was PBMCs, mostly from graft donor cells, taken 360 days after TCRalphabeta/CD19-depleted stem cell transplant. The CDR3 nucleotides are TGCAGTGCTAGAGATCCACGGGGGCTTGAAAAACTGTTTTTT. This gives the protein CSARDPRGLEKLFF.